The 2 T cell receptor beta chains given below trace back to one sample, sequenced in a study of blood T cell repertoires in COVID-19. TCRdb's table, derived via immunoSEQ multiplex PCR, lists solely in-frame clones and lacks some. This sample has about 100,000 clones; 70% to 80% occur once, and the top ten carry approximately 30%. The sample consisted of peripheral blood. The receptors were gathered from a man between 65 and 85 years old with active or convalescent COVID-19.

This clone has a handful of counts. This chain links TRBV5-1 with TRBJ1-2; D not resolved. In germline, CDR1 is SGHRS, CDR2 YFSETQ. The ends were cut back, 7 bases at V and 7 bases at J, with 20 bases in the middle. This CDR3 spans 14 amino acids. The CDR3 coding sequence is TGCGCCAGCTCAACTCGGGAGTCGGTGGGTGGCTACACCTTC. Amino acid sequence: CASSTRESVGGYTF.

This sequence joins TRBV27 and TRBJ1-6; 7 bases are a match to TRBD1. CDR1 MNHEY and CDR2 SMNVEV come from the germline V gene (reference sequence). V lost 3 bases and J lost 3; bases outside the gene matches: 8. This CDR3 is 17 amino acids long. CDR3 in DNA: TGTGCCAGCAGTTTCCTACAGGGGAGCCTCTATAATTCACCCCTCCACTTT. It codes for CASSFLQGSLYNSPLHF.